What follows are 2 T cell receptor beta chains derived from one specimen sequenced in a study of blood T cells in healthy people across ages. Sample-barcoded 5' priming and a J-beta primer mix drove a second PCR of about 7 to 11 cycles. TCRdb re-called the 5' RACE reads with MiXCR, one entry per CDR3 protein. This table has hundreds of thousands of distinct CDR3 sequences, 40% to 50% appearing once. Sequencing was carried out using blood. The receptors shown here come from an older man in good health.

The chain combines TRBV7-3 with TRBJ2-5; the match to TRBD1 covers 8 bases. Unmatched junction bases numbered 18, after V lost 5 bases and J lost 1 base. The CDR3 covers 19 residues. CDR1 and CDR2 from the germline V gene are SGHTA and FQGTGA. CDR3 sequence: CASSTAGGPPFPFQETQYF. The CDR3 DNA reads as TGTGCCAGCAGCACAGCAGGGGGCCCCCCATTCCCGTTCCAAGAGACCCAGTACTTC.

The chain employs TRBV12-3 or TRBV12-4 and TRBJ2-4; 9 bases fit TRBD2. The last part of the DNA fits TRBJ2-7 better; the J call may be wrong. The CDR3 contains 14 residues. CDR3 loop: CASSLFAGGGEQYF. The CDR3 bases are TGTGCCAGCAGTTTATTCGCGGGAGGGGGCGAGCAGTACTTC.